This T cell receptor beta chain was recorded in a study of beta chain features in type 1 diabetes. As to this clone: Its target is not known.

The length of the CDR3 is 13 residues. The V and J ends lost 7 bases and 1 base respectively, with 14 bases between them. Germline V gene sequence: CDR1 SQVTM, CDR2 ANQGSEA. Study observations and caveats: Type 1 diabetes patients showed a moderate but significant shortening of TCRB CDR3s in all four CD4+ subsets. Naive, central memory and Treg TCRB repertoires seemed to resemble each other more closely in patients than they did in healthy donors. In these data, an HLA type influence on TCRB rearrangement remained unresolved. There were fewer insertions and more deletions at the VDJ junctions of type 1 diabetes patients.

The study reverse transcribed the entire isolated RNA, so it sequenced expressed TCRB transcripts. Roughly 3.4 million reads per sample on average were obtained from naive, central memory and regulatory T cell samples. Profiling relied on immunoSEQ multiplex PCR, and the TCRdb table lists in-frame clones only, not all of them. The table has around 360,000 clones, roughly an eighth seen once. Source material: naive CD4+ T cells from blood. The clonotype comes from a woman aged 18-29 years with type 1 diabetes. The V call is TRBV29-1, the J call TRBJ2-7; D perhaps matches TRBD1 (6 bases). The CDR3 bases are TGCAGCGCCGGGACACGCCTATCCTACGAGCAGTACTTC. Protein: CSAGTRLSYEQYF.